Sequencing of this T cell receptor (beta chain) was carried out in a study of graft-versus-host responses after intestinal transplantation. The wider study: Every recipient underwent anti-thymocyte globulin induction, then tacrolimus and steroids for two to three years. Findings and limits, study-wide: After transplant, early declines in HvG clones were associated with peak levels of circulating GvH clones.

As concerns this clone: Its antigen is currently unknown.

Sequencing used immunoSEQ multiplex PCR; TCRdb keeps in-frame clones, though not all of them. The data show about 90,000 clones, 90% to 95% seen once. Per the germline V gene, CDR1 is SGHNT and CDR2 is YENEEA. There are 15 residues in the CDR3. Trimming at V came to 1 base and at J to 1 base, leaving 0 bases not matched to a gene. The chain recombines TRBV11-3 with TRBJ2-7; 11 positions agree with TRBD2. This receptor was obtained from a human donor who received an intestinal transplant. The sample consisted of unstimulated CD8+ T cells sorted from spleen or lymph node cells, taken before intestinal transplant. DNA for the CDR3: TGTGCCAGCAGCTTAGGACTAGCGGGGTCCTACGAGCAGTACTTC. Encoded protein: CASSLGLAGSYEQYF.